This entry concerns a single T cell receptor beta chain. Its antigen is undetermined. These data originate in a study of cytomegalovirus exposure and HLA in healthy donors. Overall study results and limits: Sequence variants that were highly shared formed a cluster that was likely a sequencing artifact. A classifier reportedly called cytomegalovirus status with high sensitivity and specificity.

The germline V gene encodes CDR1 SGHDN and CDR2 FVKESK. The CDR3 extends over 12 amino acids. V lost 0 bases and J 8 bases, leaving 6 bases between the germline ends. Sampled while nominally healthy, donors likely had unrecorded immune exposures. A multiplex PCR was run with 60 Vbeta primers and 13 Jbeta primers. Clones were read by immunoSEQ multiplex PCR, and TCRdb kept only the in-frame ones, dropping some. The repertoire includes roughly 84,000 clones, more than 60% of them detected once, and around 6% sits in the top ten. This clonotype was obtained from a male donor in good health and CMV-seropositive. This chain connects TRBV14 to TRBJ2-3, with D uncertain. Sequencing was performed on PBMCs. The CDR3 is CASSQEWPTQYF. CDR3 bases: TGTGCCAGCAGCCAAGAATGGCCTACGCAGTATTTT.